The 28 T cell receptor beta chains presented below share a single source sample, sequenced in a study of early T cells in non-severe SARS-CoV-2 infection. Each CDR3 protein is one row after TCRdb ran MiXCR on the 5' RACE reads. The table shows some 24,000 distinct CDR3 sequences, with 4.3% occurring only once. The sequencing input was whole blood. The receptors shown here come from an adult who was a healthcare worker with PCR-confirmed SARS-CoV-2 infection or an uninfected control (not recorded which).

There are many counts of this clonotype. The chain carries TRBV6-2 or TRBV6-3 and TRBJ1-2; D is undetermined. Germline CDR1 reads MNHEY; CDR2 reads SVGEGT. The CDR3 extends over 13 amino acids. Trimming shortened V by 4 bases and J by 2 bases, and 8 bases separated the two germline ends. This CDR3 reads CASSSSENYGYTF. The CDR3 region has the DNA TGTGCCAGCAGTTCATCAGAGAACTATGGCTACACCTTC.

This clonotype was detected ten times or more. The J gene is TRBJ2-5, the V gene TRBV7-9; D possibly corresponds to TRBD2 (5 bases). The V end was cut by 3 bases, the J end by 5 bases, with 7 bases between. Germline V CDR1 and CDR2: SEHNR, FQNEAQ (reference sequence). The CDR3 runs 12 residues. CDR3 sequence: CASSFGVETQYF. CDR3 in DNA: TGTGCCAGCAGCTTCGGGGTCGAGACCCAGTACTTC. The full variable domain, with the rest looked up from reference TRBV7-9 and TRBJ2-5, is DTGVSQNPRHKITKRGQNVTFRCDPISEHNRLYWYRQTLGQGPEFLTYFQNEAQLEKSRLLSDRFSAERPKGSFSTLEIQRTEQGDSAMYLCASSFGVETQYFGPGTRLLVL.

As regards this clonotype: This may come from a read error, since a much larger clone is one base off. V is TRBV5-1 and J is TRBJ2-1; 8 bases map to TRBD2. This CDR3 spans 15 amino acids. Germline V gene sequence: CDR1 SGHRS, CDR2 YFSETQ. The chain's CDR3 is CAGSLYSGDHNEQFF. The CDR3 DNA reads TGCGCCGGCAGCCTTTATAGCGGGGATCACAATGAGCAGTTCTTC.

This clonotype appeared a few times. V usage is TRBV2 and J usage is TRBJ2-1; TRBD2 agrees at 7 bases. The CDR3 runs 15 residues. Germline CDR1 reads SNHLY; CDR2 reads FYNNEI. V lost 7 bases, J lost 0 bases, and 6 bases stayed unmatched. The CDR3 sequence: CASMRRGDSYNEQFF. The CDR3 DNA is TGTGCCAGCATGCGCCGGGGGGACTCCTACAATGAGCAGTTCTTC.

This clonotype has at least ten counts. The chain couples TRBV20-1 to TRBJ2-2; maybe TRBD2 (6 bases). The length of the CDR3 is 14 residues. Germline CDR1 and CDR2: DFQATT and SNEGSKA (reference sequence). Trimming shortened V by 3 bases and J by 2 bases, and 10 bases separated the two germline ends. In DNA form, the CDR3 reads TGCAGTGCTAGTCCGACTAGTAACACCGGGGAGCTGTTTTTT. This encodes CSASPTSNTGELFF.

This clonotype was seen at least ten times. The rearrangement uses TRBV5-1 and TRBJ2-7; no clear D gene. The CDR3 runs 12 residues. Germline V lookup: CDR1 SGHRS, CDR2 YFSETQ. The V end lost 5 bases, the J end lost 2 bases, and 8 bases lay between the germline ends. The CDR3 DNA reads as TGCGCCAGCAGTTCAGGACCCTACGAGCAGTACTTC. Protein: CASSSGPYEQYF.

This clonotype has ten or more counts. V usage is TRBV12-3 or TRBV12-4 and J usage is TRBJ2-7; possible D gene TRBD2, 6 bases. V lost 3 bases and J lost 3, with 12 bases in between. The CDR3 consists of 14 residues. The CDR3 nucleotides are TGTGCCAGCAGTTTTAGCGGAGCCGACTACGAGCAGTACTTC. Translating it yields CASSFSGADYEQYF.

This clonotype was seen at least ten times. The chain combines TRBV7-3 with TRBJ1-1; no definite D call. V lost 5 bases and J 0 bases, leaving 7 bases between the germline ends. The CDR3 covers 13 residues. Germline CDR1 and CDR2: SGHTA and FQGTGA. The CDR3 coding sequence is TGTGCCAGCAGCCCCTCAGTGAACACTGAAGCTTTCTTT. The encoded protein is CASSPSVNTEAFF.

This clonotype came up many times. The CDR3 DNA sequence: TGTGCCAGCAGCCAAGATTGGACATCCGCAACTAATGAAAAACTGTTTTTT. This sequence encodes CASSQDWTSATNEKLFF. The V and J genes are TRBV4-2 and TRBJ1-4; TRBD1 is a possible D gene (5 bases). The V and J ends lost 0 bases and 0 bases respectively, with 11 bases between them. From germline, CDR1 is LGHNA and CDR2 YNFKEQ. The CDR3 covers 17 residues.

The chain employs TRBV5-1 and TRBJ2-5; D gene uncertain. The V end lost 2 bases, the J end lost 4 bases, and 6 bases lay between the germline ends. This CDR3 region has 12 residues. The V gene's germline CDR1 is SGHRS and CDR2 YFSETQ. The CDR3 DNA is TGCGCCAGCAGCTTCGGTCTAGAGACCCAGTACTTC. This gives the protein CASSFGLETQYF.

This clonotype was picked up many times. This rearrangement joins TRBV7-9 to TRBJ2-1; TRBD1 is a possible D gene (5 bases). This CDR3 spans 14 amino acids. Germline V CDR1 and CDR2: SEHNR, FQNEAQ (reference sequence). V lost 3 bases and J lost 6, with 12 bases in between. The DNA for the CDR3 is TGTGCCAGCAGCTTTCACAGGTTCGGCAATGAGCAGTTCTTC. Translated: CASSFHRFGNEQFF. The full variable domain, in which reference TRBV7-9 and TRBJ2-1 provide the parts outside the CDR3, is DTGVSQNPRHKITKRGQNVTFRCDPISEHNRLYWYRQTLGQGPEFLTYFQNEAQLEKSRLLSDRFSAERPKGSFSTLEIQRTEQGDSAMYLCASSFHRFGNEQFFGPGTRLTVL.

This clonotype has at least ten counts. The rearrangement uses TRBV29-1 and TRBJ1-1; the match to TRBD1 covers 7 bases. Germline V lookup: CDR1 SQVTM, CDR2 ANQGSEA. V lost 4 bases to trimming and J lost 4 bases; unmatched junction nucleotides: 9. The CDR3 totals 14 residues. CDR3 coding DNA: TGCAGCGTTGGGATCGAGGGGGCCGGCACTGAAGCTTTCTTT. It yields the protein CSVGIEGAGTEAFF.

In this sample, this clonotype turned up many times. The V and J genes are TRBV20-1 and TRBJ2-1, with 11 bases aligning to TRBD2. The CDR3 has 15 residues. J gave up 3 bases and V 3 bases, and 4 bases lay outside the gene matches. Germline assignment: CDR1 DFQATT and CDR2 SNEGSKA (reference sequence). CDR3 region: CSARPLAGGYNEQFF. For the CDR3, the DNA is TGCAGTGCTAGGCCGCTAGCGGGGGGCTACAATGAGCAGTTCTTC.

This clonotype was found a few times. The rearrangement links TRBV12-3 or TRBV12-4 to TRBJ2-5; tentatively, D is TRBD1 (5 bases). CDR3 size: 14 residues. Trimming shortened V by 8 bases and J by 7 bases, and 20 bases separated the two germline ends. CDR3 coding DNA: TGTGCCAGCGTAGGGGAAGGAGCATTGGGGACCCAGTACTTC. The encoded protein is CASVGEGALGTQYF.

The chain has TRBV13 and TRBJ2-3; D not certain. The CDR3 totals 14 residues. Between the trimmed V and J ends, which lost 4 bases and 6 bases, there was a span of 14 bases. Germline values: CDR1 PRHDT, CDR2 FYEKMQ (reference sequence). The CDR3 DNA reads as TGTGCCAGCAGCTCCTCCCGTGGGGTGGATACGCAGTATTTT. This translates into CASSSSRGVDTQYF. Combining the CDR3 with reference TRBV13 and TRBJ2-3 gives the whole variable domain AAGVIQSPRHLIKEKRETATLKCYPIPRHDTVYWYQQGPGQDPQFLISFYEKMQSDKGSIPDRFSAQQFSDYHSELNMSSLELGDSALYFCASSSSRGVDTQYFGPGTRLTVL.

This clonotype was observed at least ten times. J is TRBJ2-1 and V is TRBV29-1; 10 positions agree with TRBD2. This CDR3 region has 14 residues. Trimming took 8 bases from V and 0 from J; bases not matched to a gene: 4. The germline V gene encodes CDR1 SQVTM and CDR2 ANQGSEA. This CDR3 reads CSPGLADSYNEQFF. CDR3 DNA: TGCAGCCCCGGACTAGCGGACTCCTACAATGAGCAGTTCTTC.

This clonotype has ten or more counts. The rearrangement uses TRBV4-1 and TRBJ2-1; 9 bases map to TRBD2. Per germline, CDR1 MGHRA and CDR2 YSYEKL. The CDR3 spans 15 residues. After removal of 1 base from V and 10 bases from J, the junction contained 8 bases not matched to a gene. The CDR3 region is CASSQAGGRANEQFF. CDR3 DNA sequence: TGCGCCAGCAGCCAAGCCGGCGGGAGGGCCAACGAGCAGTTCTTC.

This clonotype was seen many times. The chain recombines TRBV7-8 with TRBJ1-5; D is undetermined. CDR1 and CDR2 (germline): SGHVS, FQNEAQ. This CDR3 contains 13 residues. V was trimmed by 4 bases and J by 3 bases, leaving 7 bases between them. The CDR3, as DNA: TGTGCCAGCAGCTCCCTCCACAATCAGCCCCAGCATTTT. Its translation: CASSSLHNQPQHF. Complete variable domain (other parts from reference TRBV7-8 and TRBJ1-5): GAGVSQSPRYKVAKRGQDVALRCDPISGHVSLFWYQQALGQGPEFLTYFQNEAQLDKSGLPSDRFFAERPEGSVSTLKIQRTQQEDSAVYLCASSSLHNQPQHFGDGTRLSIL.

The V call is TRBV4-1, the J call TRBJ2-7; D uncertain. V lost 2 bases and J 0 bases, leaving 11 bases between the germline ends. Germline V lookup: CDR1 MGHRA, CDR2 YSYEKL. The length of the CDR3 is 15 residues. The CDR3 region has the DNA TGCGCCAGCAGCCAAACCGACACCTACTCCTACGAGCAGTACTTC. This codes for CASSQTDTYSYEQYF.

By proportion, this clonotype is medium-sized. The J gene is TRBJ1-5, the V gene TRBV11-2; no reliable D call. There are 13 residues in the CDR3. The V end lost 2 bases, the J end lost 3 bases, and 5 bases lay between the germline ends. Germline V lookup: CDR1 SGHAT, CDR2 FQNNGV. This chain's CDR3 is CASSLQDNQPQHF. CDR3 coding DNA: TGTGCCAGCAGCTTACAAGACAATCAGCCCCAGCATTTT.

This clonotype was found many times. The rearrangement links TRBV6-5 to TRBJ2-3; TRBD2 matches 11 bases. CDR1 and CDR2 (germline): MNHEY, SVGAGI. The CDR3 loop spans 16 amino acids. Germline trimming cut 2 bases from V and 3 bases from J; bases unmatched to any gene: 4. The CDR3 nucleotides read TGTGCCAGCAGTTACCTCCCTAGCGGGAGGACAGATACGCAGTATTTT. Residues: CASSYLPSGRTDTQYF.

This clonotype was seen a few times. The V gene is TRBV28, the J gene TRBJ2-5; TRBD2 aligns across 7 bases. CDR3 length: 14 residues. With V trimmed by 2 bases and J by 5 bases, 5 bases remained unmatched. The V gene's germline CDR1 is MDHEN and CDR2 SYDVKM. The chain's CDR3 is CASSLGGSLETQYF. CDR3 DNA sequence: TGTGCCAGCAGTTTAGGCGGGAGCCTGGAGACCCAGTACTTC.

This clonotype has ten or more counts. V gene TRBV9 combines with J gene TRBJ2-6; TRBD2 matches at 10 bases. The CDR3 is made up of 18 amino acids. The V gene end was trimmed by 1 base and the J gene end by 2 bases; junction bases not matched to a gene: 6. Germline-derived CDR1 and CDR2 are SGDLS and YYNGEE. In nucleotides, the CDR3 is TGTGCCAGCAGCGTATTGGTAGCGGGAGGTACTGGGGCCAACGTCCTGACTTTC. Residues: CASSVLVAGGTGANVLTF.

By sample share, this clonotype is medium-sized. The rearrangement links TRBV7-3 to TRBJ2-5; unclear D gene. The CDR3 is 12 amino acids. V shed 1 base and J shed 4 bases, with 4 bases lying between them. Per germline, CDR1 SGHTA and CDR2 FQGTGA. The CDR3 loop reads CASSLKGETQYF. In nucleotides, the CDR3 is TGTGCCAGCAGCTTAAAAGGAGAGACCCAGTACTTC.

This clonotype was detected a few times. This chain joins TRBV7-2 and TRBJ1-2; D gene uncertain. Germline assignment: CDR1 SGHTA and CDR2 FQGNSA. The CDR3 runs 17 residues. V shed 4 bases and J shed 7 bases, with 25 bases lying between them. The CDR3 reads CASSYSPNRSPRVGYTF. CDR3 bases: TGTGCCAGCAGCTACTCCCCAAACAGAAGTCCTAGGGTTGGCTACACCTTC.

This clonotype showed up just a few times. Mismatch with germline at one junction end may stem from a read error. This chain joins TRBV20-1 and TRBJ2-1, with D possibly being TRBD1 or TRBD2 (6 bases each). The CDR3 length is 12 residues. Looked up from germline, CDR1 is DFQATT and CDR2 is SNEGSKA (reference sequence). The CDR3 loop reads CSAPLLGGPRVF. CDR3 DNA sequence: TGCAGTGCCCCCCTGTTGGGGGGCCCGAGGGTCTTC.

This clonotype has ten or more counts. The chain carries TRBV28 and TRBJ2-6, with D perhaps TRBD1 (6 bases). Germline-derived CDR1 and CDR2 are MDHEN and SYDVKM. Trimming removed 5 bases from V and 4 bases from J, with 18 bases in between. The CDR3 runs 17 residues. The CDR3 here is CASSTEGDTSGANVLTF. CDR3 sequence (DNA): TGTGCCAGCAGTACTGAGGGGGATACATCAGGGGCCAACGTCCTGACTTTC.

The rearrangement joins TRBV11-2 to TRBJ2-1; D is uncertain. Germline CDR1 is SGHAT and CDR2 is FQNNGV. The CDR3 consists of 13 residues. V lost 5 bases to trimming and J lost 5 bases, with 10 bases between them. This CDR3 is CASSGYSDNEQFF. CDR3 nucleotide sequence: TGTGCCAGCAGCGGATACTCTGACAATGAGCAGTTCTTC.